Each of the 24 T cell receptor beta chains below was sequenced from the same sample in a study of shared clonotypes between healthy human individuals. The assay was immunoSEQ multiplex PCR, and TCRdb's table has in-frame clones only and misses some. The profile shows about 87,000 clones, less than 50% of them singletons. The sequenced sample was PBMCs. These receptors came from a woman aged 40 to 50 in good health. Some clones in this sample may be carry-over from other donors' samples.

This clone is deemed medium-sized. V and J are TRBV30 and TRBJ2-3, with unresolved D. The CDR3 has 12 amino acids. The germline V and J ends were trimmed by 1 base and 3 bases, with 5 bases remaining between them. Germline V lookup: CDR1 GTSNPN, CDR2 SVGIG (reference sequence). The CDR3 DNA sequence: TGTGCCTGGAGTGCCTCGACAGATACGCAGTATTTT. It encodes CAWSASTDTQYF. Drawing the rest from reference TRBV30 and TRBJ2-3, the complete variable domain is SQTIHQWPATLVQPVGSPLSLECTVEGTSNPNLYWYRQAAGRGLQLLFYSVGIGQISSEVPQNLSASRPQDRQFILSSKKLLLSDSGFYLCAWSASTDTQYFGPGTRLTVL.

The chain is built from TRBV19 and TRBJ2-7, with 7 bases identical to TRBD1. After removal of 4 bases from V and 3 bases from J, the junction contained 6 bases not matched to a gene. CDR3 length equals 14 residues. Looked up from germline, CDR1 is LNHDA and CDR2 is SQIVND (reference sequence). The CDR3 region is CASSRSGGIYEQYF. CDR3 DNA: TGTGCCAGTAGTAGGTCAGGGGGAATCTACGAGCAGTACTTC.

V gene TRBV9 combines with J gene TRBJ2-5, with TRBD1 matching 10 bases. CDR3 length: 15 amino acids. After removal of 4 bases from V and 5 bases from J, the junction contained 8 bases not matched to a gene. Germline V gene sequence: CDR1 SGDLS, CDR2 YYNGEE. The CDR3 nucleotides are TGTGCCAGCAGCCCTAGGGACAGGGGTGGGGAGACCCAGTACTTC. Translated, it gives CASSPRDRGGETQYF.

This clone has a count of ten or more. The chain combines TRBV5-4 with TRBJ1-1; weak D call: TRBD1 (5 bases). Per germline, CDR1 SGHNT and CDR2 YYREEE (reference sequence). Trimming removed 2 bases from V and 5 bases from J, with 10 bases in between. The CDR3 consists of 13 residues. The CDR3 region is CASSFDRDTEAFF. The DNA for the CDR3 is TGTGCCAGCAGCTTTGACAGAGATACTGAAGCTTTCTTT.

V gene TRBV30 combines with J gene TRBJ1-3; D unclear. Germline assignment: CDR1 GTSNPN and CDR2 SVGIG (reference sequence). This CDR3 has 13 amino acids. Trimming took off 0 bases at V and 4 bases at J, with 7 bases between the two ends. The chain's CDR3 is CAWSVQGGNTIYF. CDR3 nucleotides: TGTGCCTGGAGTGTACAAGGGGGAAACACCATATATTTT.

In its sample, this clone was seen a few times. V usage is TRBV29-1 and J usage is TRBJ2-3, with 9 positions matching TRBD2. This CDR3 is 15 amino acids long. V was clipped by 4 bases and J by 1 base; unmatched bases: 6. Per the germline V gene, CDR1 is SQVTM and CDR2 is ANQGSEA. The CDR3 spells CSVVKASGGTDTQYF. CDR3 nucleotide sequence: TGCAGCGTTGTAAAGGCTAGCGGGGGCACAGATACGCAGTATTTT.

The table lists this clone with a few counts. The V and J genes are TRBV4-1 and TRBJ1-2; 8 bases are shared with TRBD1. Germline-derived CDR1 and CDR2 are MGHRA and YSYEKL. The CDR3 extends over 14 amino acids. V was pared by 5 bases and J by 4 bases, with 6 bases of the junction left unmatched. CDR3 sequence: CASSSRTGSYGYTF. DNA of the CDR3: TGCGCCAGCAGCTCTCGGACAGGGTCCTATGGCTACACCTTC.

About this clone: A much bigger clone sits one base away, suggesting this may be a read error. The CDR3 DNA is TGTGCCAGCTCACCACAGGGGAACTATGGCTACACCTTC. Translating it yields CASSPQGNYGYTF. The J gene is TRBJ1-2, the V gene TRBV18; TRBD1 might be the D (5 bases). The CDR3 sequence is 13 residues long. V gave up 1 base and J gave up 2 bases, with 5 bases separating them. The germline CDR1 and CDR2 sequences are KGHSH and LQKENI.

This clone was detected only a few times. At one end, the junction sequence differs from germline, possibly due to a read error. The chain joins TRBV29-1 to TRBJ1-1; 9 nucleotides align to TRBD1. This CDR3 has 14 residues. Germline-derived CDR1 and CDR2 are SQVTM and ANQGSEA. CDR3 in amino acids: CSVMLGTGRTEAFF. For the CDR3, the DNA is TGCAGCGTGATGCTCGGGACAGGGAGAACTGAAGCATTCTTT.

The genes are TRBV5-4 and TRBJ2-1; D ambiguous. Trimming took off 0 bases at V and 6 bases at J, with 13 bases between the two ends. The CDR3 totals 15 residues. The germline CDR1 and CDR2 sequences are SGHNT and YYREEE (reference sequence). This CDR3 reads CASSLGLAGLNEQFF. CDR3 coding DNA: TGTGCCAGCAGCTTGGGGTTAGCAGGCCTCAATGAGCAGTTCTTC. Full variable domain (remainder filled in from reference TRBV5-4 and TRBJ2-1): ETGVTQSPTHLIKTRGQQVTLRCSSQSGHNTVSWYQQALGQGPQFIFQYYREEENGRGNFPPRFSGLQFPNYSSELNVNALELDDSALYLCASSLGLAGLNEQFFGPGTRLTVL.

The chain joins TRBV7-9 to TRBJ2-1; D possibly corresponds to TRBD2 (6 bases). V shed 5 bases and J shed 10 bases, with 21 bases lying between them. This CDR3 region has 15 residues. Germline V lookup: CDR1 SEHNR, CDR2 FQNEAQ (reference sequence). The CDR3 sequence: CASSPYRGRSGEQFF. The CDR3 DNA follows: TGTGCCAGCAGCCCCTACCGGGGTCGGAGCGGGGAGCAGTTCTTC.

This clone was observed at least ten times. V gene TRBV20-1 combines with J gene TRBJ2-1; D call uncertain. Trimming removed 6 bases from V and 9 bases from J, with 9 bases in between. Germline lookup yields CDR1 DFQATT and CDR2 SNEGSKA (reference sequence). CDR3 length: 10 amino acids. CDR3 nucleotides: TGCAGTGCAGGAAGCCGTGAGCAGTTCTTC. Amino acids: CSAGSREQFF.

The sample holds many counts of this clone. J is TRBJ1-5 and V is TRBV6-1; tentatively, D is TRBD1 (6 bases). Trimming took 8 bases from V and 0 from J, leaving 8 bases between them. The CDR3 consists of 13 residues. CDR1 and CDR2 (germline): MNHNS, SASEGT. The CDR3 sequence is CASHRVSNQPQHF. DNA for the CDR3: TGTGCCAGCCACAGGGTTAGCAATCAGCCCCAGCATTTT.

This clone was counted at least ten times. V usage is TRBV2 and J usage is TRBJ1-5; D gene ambiguous. This CDR3 has 11 residues. V shed 2 bases and J shed 12 bases, with 8 bases lying between them. Germline V gene lookup returns CDR1 SNHLY and CDR2 FYNNEI. The CDR3 sequence is CASSERDFQHF. CDR3 sequence (DNA): TGTGCCAGCAGTGAAAGGGATTTCCAGCATTTT.

This clone appeared many times. Since a far larger clone is one base different, this is likely a read error. This specimen includes other DNA sequences encoding the same CDR3. The chain is built from TRBV29-1 and TRBJ2-7, with 7 bases matching TRBD1. V gave up 7 bases and J gave up 5 bases; unmatched junction bases: 14. From germline, CDR1 is SQVTM and CDR2 ANQGSEA. The CDR3 is 14 residues long. As DNA, the CDR3 is TGCAGCGCCCTGAGGGGGACAGCCTTAGACGAGCAGTACTTC. Translated: CSALRGTALDEQYF.

This clone was counted once. At one end the junction does not follow the germline gene, possibly because of a read error. This rearrangement joins TRBV28 to TRBJ1-3; D not resolved. Per the germline V gene, CDR1 is MDHEN and CDR2 is SYDVKM. This CDR3 has 16 amino acids. In nucleotides, the CDR3 is TGTGCCAGCAGTCCCACCCCGGGCAGCTCTGGAAGCACCATATATTTT. It specifies CASSPTPGSSGSTIYF.

This clone was seen once. V is TRBV27 and J is TRBJ1-1, with D hard to call. The V end lost 5 bases, the J end lost 7 bases, and 14 bases lay between the germline ends. Germline CDR1 and CDR2: MNHEY and SMNVEV (reference sequence). The CDR3 totals 13 residues. CDR3 coding DNA: TGTGCCAGCAGTAGAGGGCCGATACTTGAAGCTTTCTTT. Translating it yields CASSRGPILEAFF.

Points on this clone: A far bigger clonotype differs at one base, so this is likely a read error. V is TRBV4-2 and J is TRBJ2-4; D is possibly TRBD2 (6 bases). The V end lost 0 bases, the J end lost 5 bases, and 14 bases lay between the germline ends. Germline V gene lookup returns CDR1 LGHNA and CDR2 YNFKEQ. This CDR3 is built from 16 residues. The CDR3 DNA is TGTGCCAGCAGCCAAGATGTTCGGGGGTCCCAAAACATTCAGTACTTC. Translated, it gives CASSQDVRGSQNIQYF.

The chain has TRBV27 and TRBJ2-7; perhaps D is TRBD1 or TRBD2 (5 bases each). The germline gives CDR1 MNHEY, CDR2 SMNVEV (reference sequence). The CDR3 runs 15 residues. Deletions cut 0 bases from V and 2 bases from J, with 11 bases between. The chain's CDR3 is CASSLSERGPYEQYF. In DNA, the CDR3 is TGTGCCAGCAGTTTATCTGAGAGGGGCCCCTACGAGCAGTACTTC.

This clone was observed once. The chain couples TRBV6-1 to TRBJ1-2; 11 bases match TRBD1. The CDR3 sequence is 14 residues long. V was clipped by 5 bases and J by 8 bases; unmatched bases: 7. Germline lookup yields CDR1 MNHNS and CDR2 SASEGT. The CDR3 nucleotides are TGTGCCAGCAGTACACGGACAGGGGGCGGGGGCTACACCTTC. Protein: CASSTRTGGGGYTF.

The chain joins TRBV7-3 to TRBJ2-2; D is possibly TRBD2 (5 bases). V gave up 1 base and J gave up 1 base, with 16 bases separating them. The CDR3 is 18 residues long. Germline V lookup: CDR1 SGHTA, CDR2 FQGTGA. CDR3 amino acids: CASSLIPSSSQNTGELFF. As DNA, the CDR3 is TGTGCCAGCAGCTTAATACCTTCTAGCAGTCAGAACACCGGGGAGCTGTTTTTT.

This clone was counted at least ten times. The rearrangement joins TRBV5-4 to TRBJ2-5, with TRBD1 identical over 7 bases. The DNA end is more similar to TRBJ2-7, so the J call may be wrong. The CDR3 has 14 residues. CDR1 is SGHNT and CDR2 is YYREEE in the germline V gene (reference sequence). In nucleotides, the CDR3 is TGTGCCAGCAGCCCGGACCAGGGGGCCTACGAGCAGTACTTC. As protein: CASSPDQGAYEQYF.

This clone has more than one count but fewer than ten. This chain links TRBV30 with TRBJ1-5; no definite D call. From germline, CDR1 is GTSNPN and CDR2 SVGIG (reference sequence). The CDR3 consists of 14 residues. V was pared by 4 bases and J by 0 bases, with 10 bases between. The CDR3 bases are TGTGCCTGGAACGGGGTTAATAGCAATCAGCCCCAGCATTTT. This translates into CAWNGVNSNQPQHF.

V gene TRBV18 combines with J gene TRBJ1-2; maybe TRBD1 (6 bases). V shed 5 bases and J shed 7 bases, with 14 bases lying between them. Per germline, CDR1 KGHSH and CDR2 LQKENI. This CDR3 spans 13 amino acids. The CDR3 sequence: CASSGTGLVGYTF. CDR3 DNA sequence: TGTGCCAGCTCAGGCACAGGGTTGGTTGGCTACACCTTC.